Sequencing of this T cell receptor beta chain was carried out in a study of cytomegalovirus exposure and HLA in healthy donors. Researchers ran the PCR with 60 Vbeta and 13 Jbeta primers. Here immunoSEQ multiplex PCR was the method, and the copy in TCRdb shows in-frame clones only, minus some. The sample includes under 200,000 clones, roughly 74% seen only once; the top ten take 5% to 6%. This CDR3 is built from 16 residues. The V and J ends lost 5 bases and 6 bases respectively, with 21 bases between them. Germline V gene data show CDR1 as SNHLY and CDR2 as FYNNEI. The clonotype comes from a young woman in good health and CMV-seropositive. This rearrangement joins TRBV2 to TRBJ2-3, with D possibly being TRBD2 (6 bases). Sequenced sample: PBMCs. CDR3 DNA: TGTGCCAGCAGTTTAGGACAAGGCGGGATAGCGGATACGCAGTATTTT. It encodes CASSLGQGGIADTQYF.